The rows below give T cell receptor beta chains drawn from one sample of a study of read filtering for tumor transcriptome and immune sequencing. TCRdb redid the calling of the reads with MiXCR, one entry per CDR3 protein. Of 50,000 or so distinct CDR3 sequences in the sample, 10% to 15% were seen once. The sequenced sample was a population of CD138-negative cells sorted from bone marrow. The receptors were gathered from a donor older than 35 with multiple myeloma. Each CDR3 is given without its conserved first and last residue. The D gene is left open where the match is weak.

>TRBD1|TRBV2|12
ASNEQGTNNEQF
>TRBD2|TRBV3-1|13
ASSQGTSGSWEQF
>.|TRBV19|13
ASSTYRDPYNEQF
>TRBD1|TRBV6-5|12
ASSYSTGVSEAF
>.|TRBV20-1|11
SVTTRPYNEQF
>TRBD1|TRBV6-6|13
ASSLGTGGLETQY
>.|TRBV6-5|12
ASSYRGSNQPQH
>TRBD1|TRBV4-1|17
ASSRIVPGQGIVDYGYT
>.|TRBV28|13
ASSPNGVIIYGYT
>.|TRBV7-9|14
ASSPIEIQNTGELF
>.|TRBV4-2|12
ASSPGLRTDTQY
>.|TRBV6-2/TRBV6-3|10
ASSYGHQPQH
>.|TRBV6-1|11
ASKVEITGELF
>.|TRBV7-9|13
ASSLARAGNNEQF
>.|TRBV29-1|12
SVGITVDTDTQC
>.|TRBV11-2|17
ASSWAHYDRDSPYNEQF
>.|TRBV15|11
ATSNGRAYEQY
>.|TRBV3-1|10
ASSIRNTEVF
>TRBD2|TRBV24-1|16
ATSDPTRASGGYNEQF
>TRBD1|TRBV11-1|13
ASSRDRGLNQPQH
>.|TRBV21-1|12
ASSKEHRFPGGY
>.|TRBV5-1|12
ASSPGAGGFEQY
>.|TRBV5-1|11
ASSLEGRETQY
>.|TRBV14|16
ASSQLQLVPLAKNIQY
>.|TRBV5-1|12
ASSPGTALNEQF
>TRBD1|TRBV14|15
ASSQDLLAGGGGEQF
>.|TRBV4-1|13
ASSAPGATNEKLF
>.|TRBV2|13
ASSPGAGGNQPQH
>.|TRBV5-6|11
ASSLAGTDTQY
>TRBD1|TRBV6-2/TRBV6-3|16
ASSSPPGGEVPTQPQH
>.|TRBV18|13
ASSQGRVSTGELF